This TCR beta chain was captured in a study of blood T cell repertoires in COVID-19. Study context: T cells, B-cell-depleted T cells, or PBMCs provided the cDNA or gDNA that served as material.

The CDR3 sequence is 16 residues long. Trimming pared 2 bases from V and 3 bases from J, leaving 15 bases between. Germline-derived CDR1 and CDR2 are KGHSH and LQKENI. Authors' data handling: Quantification of nucleated cells was approximated via reference gene primer amplification. Produced via immunoSEQ multiplex PCR; TCRdb's table is partial and in-frame only. That table gives V, J and clone size, and the DNA gave D and trimming. This table holds over 25,000 clones, 84% found once. The sequence was obtained from an older man with active COVID-19. Sequenced: peripheral blood. The chain has TRBV18 and TRBJ2-3; maybe TRBD2 (7 bases). The CDR3 coding sequence is TGTGCCAGCTCACCAGACCGGGGGGCTGCGACAGATACGCAGTATTTT. This translates into CASSPDRGAATDTQYF.